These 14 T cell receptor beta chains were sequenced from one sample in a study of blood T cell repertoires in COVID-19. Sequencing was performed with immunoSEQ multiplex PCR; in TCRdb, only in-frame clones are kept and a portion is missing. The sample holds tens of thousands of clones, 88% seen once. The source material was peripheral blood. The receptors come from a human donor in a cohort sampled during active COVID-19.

For the CDR3, the DNA is TGTGCCAGCAATATTCCGGGACAGAGTGAAAAACTGTTTTTT. This codes for CASNIPGQSEKLFF. The V call is TRBV6-6, the J call TRBJ1-4, with TRBD1 matching 7 bases. The CDR3 consists of 14 residues. V was clipped by 7 bases and J by 7 bases; unmatched bases: 9. CDR1 and CDR2 from the germline V gene are MNHNY and SVGAGI (reference sequence).

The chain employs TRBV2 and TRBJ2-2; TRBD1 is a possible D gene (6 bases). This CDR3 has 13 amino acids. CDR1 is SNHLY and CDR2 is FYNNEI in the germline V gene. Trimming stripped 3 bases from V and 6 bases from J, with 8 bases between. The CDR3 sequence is CASSDRGPGELFF. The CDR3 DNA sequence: TGTGCCAGCAGTGACAGGGGTCCCGGGGAGCTGTTTTTT.

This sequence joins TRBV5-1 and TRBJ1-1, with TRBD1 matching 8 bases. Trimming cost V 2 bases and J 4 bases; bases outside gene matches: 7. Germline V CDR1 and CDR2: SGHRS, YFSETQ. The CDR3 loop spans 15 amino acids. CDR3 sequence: CASSLPGQEITEAFF. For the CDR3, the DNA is TGCGCCAGCAGCTTACCGGGACAGGAGATCACTGAAGCTTTCTTT.

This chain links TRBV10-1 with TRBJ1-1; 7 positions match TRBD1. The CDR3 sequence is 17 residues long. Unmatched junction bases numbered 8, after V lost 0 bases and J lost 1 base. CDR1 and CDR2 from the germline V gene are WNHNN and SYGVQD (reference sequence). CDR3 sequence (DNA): TGCGCCAGCAGTGAGTCGATAACAGGGGAGTGGAACACTGAAGCTTTCTTT. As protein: CASSESITGEWNTEAFF.

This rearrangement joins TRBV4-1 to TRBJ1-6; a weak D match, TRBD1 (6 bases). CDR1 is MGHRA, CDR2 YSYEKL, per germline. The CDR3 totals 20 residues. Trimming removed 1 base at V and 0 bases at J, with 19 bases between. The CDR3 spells CASSQGGGLQGRSYNSPLHF. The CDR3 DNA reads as TGCGCCAGCAGCCAAGGAGGTGGGCTACAGGGACGCTCCTATAATTCACCCCTCCACTTT.

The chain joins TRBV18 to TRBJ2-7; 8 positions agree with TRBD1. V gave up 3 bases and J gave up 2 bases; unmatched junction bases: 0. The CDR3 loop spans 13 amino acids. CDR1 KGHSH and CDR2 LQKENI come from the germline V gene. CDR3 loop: CASSPTGAYEQYF. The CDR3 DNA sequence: TGTGCCAGCTCACCGACAGGGGCCTACGAGCAGTACTTC.

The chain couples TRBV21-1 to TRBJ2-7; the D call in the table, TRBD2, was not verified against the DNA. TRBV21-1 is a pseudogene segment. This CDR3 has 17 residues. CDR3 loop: CASSKVKTSGRRDEQYF. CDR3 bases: TGTGCCAGCAGCAAAGTCAAGACTAGCGGGAGGCGGGACGAGCAGTACTTC.

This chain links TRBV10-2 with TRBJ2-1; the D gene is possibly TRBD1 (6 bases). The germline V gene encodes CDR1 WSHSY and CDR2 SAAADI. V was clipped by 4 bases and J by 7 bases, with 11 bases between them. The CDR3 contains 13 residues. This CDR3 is CASSAGVRNEQFF. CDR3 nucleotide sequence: TGCGCCAGCAGTGCAGGGGTCCGGAATGAGCAGTTCTTC.

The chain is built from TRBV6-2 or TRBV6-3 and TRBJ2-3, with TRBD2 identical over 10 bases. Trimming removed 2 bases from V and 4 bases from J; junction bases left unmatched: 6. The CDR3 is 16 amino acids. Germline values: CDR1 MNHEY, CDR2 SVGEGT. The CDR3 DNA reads TGTGCCAGCAGTTACGAGCGGGGGGGCATTGCAGATACGCAGTATTTT. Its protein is CASSYERGGIADTQYF.

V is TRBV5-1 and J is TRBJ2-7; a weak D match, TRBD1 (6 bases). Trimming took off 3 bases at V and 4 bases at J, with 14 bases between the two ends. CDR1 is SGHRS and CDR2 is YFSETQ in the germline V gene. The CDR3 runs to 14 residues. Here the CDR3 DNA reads TGCGCCAGCAGCTGGGGGACACTAGATTACGAGCAGTACTTC. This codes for CASSWGTLDYEQYF.

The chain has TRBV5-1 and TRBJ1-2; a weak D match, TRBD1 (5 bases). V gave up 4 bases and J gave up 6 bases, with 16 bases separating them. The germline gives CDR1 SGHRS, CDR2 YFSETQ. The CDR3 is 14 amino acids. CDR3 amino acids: CASSPRLAGDGYTF. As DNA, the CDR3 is TGCGCCAGCAGCCCCCGTTTGGCGGGGGATGGCTACACCTTC.

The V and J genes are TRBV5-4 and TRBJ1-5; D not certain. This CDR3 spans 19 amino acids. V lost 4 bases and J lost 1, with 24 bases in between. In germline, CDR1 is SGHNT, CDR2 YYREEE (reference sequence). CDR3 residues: CASSPKRSDVSDSNQPQHF. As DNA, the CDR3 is TGTGCCAGCAGCCCCAAGCGCTCCGACGTCAGCGACAGCAATCAGCCCCAGCATTTT. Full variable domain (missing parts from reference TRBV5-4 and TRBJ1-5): ETGVTQSPTHLIKTRGQQVTLRCSSQSGHNTVSWYQQALGQGPQFIFQYYREEENGRGNFPPRFSGLQFPNYSSELNVNALELDDSALYLCASSPKRSDVSDSNQPQHFGDGTRLSIL.

The CDR3 spells CASSLDSPNSPLHF. DNA for the CDR3: TGTGCCAGCTCATTGGACAGTCCTAATTCACCCCTCCACTTT. This chain joins TRBV18 and TRBJ1-6, with D possibly matching TRBD1 (6 bases). V was shortened by 5 bases and J by 6 bases, with 11 bases between the two germline ends. This CDR3 spans 14 amino acids. Per germline, CDR1 KGHSH and CDR2 LQKENI.

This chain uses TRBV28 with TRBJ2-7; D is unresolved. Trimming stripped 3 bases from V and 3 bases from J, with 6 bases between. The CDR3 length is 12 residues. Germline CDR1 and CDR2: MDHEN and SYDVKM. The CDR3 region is CASSLSYYEQYF. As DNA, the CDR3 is TGTGCCAGCAGTTTGAGCTACTACGAGCAGTACTTC.